This TCR beta chain was retrieved from a study of graft-versus-host responses after intestinal transplantation. Method: immunoSEQ multiplex PCR; TCRdb's copy keeps in-frame clones and lacks some. The top ten hold less than 9.5% of the sample, which has around 5,000 clones, over 25% seen once. This clone has more than one count but fewer than ten. Responder cells labeled with CFSE (about 200,000) were co-plated with irradiated stimulator cells labeled with violet dye (about 200,000). The V end was cut by 1 base, the J end by 6 bases, with 6 bases between. The CDR3 is made up of 13 amino acids. Germline CDR1 and CDR2: LGHNA and YNFKEQ.

This sequence was found in a human patient who received an intestinal transplant. V is TRBV4-2 and J is TRBJ2-2; D uncertain. Sample: alloreactive CD8+ T cells from a mixed lymphocyte reaction culture, taken before intestinal transplant. Subset of the sample: CFSE-low proliferating T cells sorted from approximately 6-day pre-transplant mixed lymphocyte reaction (GvH or HvG direction). The CDR3 DNA reads TGTGCCAGCAGCCAAGCGATTGCCGGGGAGCTGTTTTTT. Amino acids: CASSQAIAGELFF.